This is a list of T cell receptor beta chains from one sample in a study of blood T cell repertoires in COVID-19. The repertoire was sequenced with immunoSEQ multiplex PCR; TCRdb's copy has only in-frame clones and lacks some. This table has 250,000 or so clones, roughly 90% appearing once. What was sequenced was peripheral blood. The receptors stem from a woman aged 55-69 years with COVID-19, enrolled during active disease. CDR3s include the opening cysteine and the closing phenylalanine or tryptophan. Fields, in order: J gene, clone size, V gene, D gene, CDR3 DNA, CDR3 protein. D genes are given only for firm matches. Clone size, where shown, is once, few, many, or a class for clones that have expanded.

TRBJ2-5	.	TRBV19	.	TGTGCCAGTAGTATCAGGCTGTGGGAGACCCAGTACTTC	CASSIRLWETQYF
TRBJ2-5	.	TRBV6-5	TRBD1	TGTGCCAGCAGTTACGCCCCGGGACAGGGGAGAGAGACCCAGTACTTC	CASSYAPGQGRETQYF
TRBJ1-5	.	TRBV3-1/TRBV3-2	TRBD1	TGTGCCAGCAGCCATAGACAGGGGAAGCCGCCCCAGCATTTT	CASSHRQGKPPQHF
TRBJ2-2	.	TRBV5-4	.	TGTGCCAGCAGACTGGAGGTGGGCGGGGAGCTGTTTTTT	CASRLEVGGELFF
TRBJ2-1	.	TRBV11-3	.	TGTGCCAGCGCACCGTTTCCCGGTTCCTACAATGAGCAGTTCTTC	CASAPFPGSYNEQFF
TRBJ2-7	.	TRBV2	.	TGTGCCAGCAGTGAGGGCAGTCGATCCTACGAGCAGTACTTC	CASSEGSRSYEQYF
TRBJ2-2	.	TRBV24-1	.	TGTGCCACCAGTGATTCCAGGGGTGCTAACACCGGGGAGCTGTTTTTT	CATSDSRGANTGELFF
TRBJ1-6	.	TRBV9	.	TGTGCCAGCAGCGTATCGGGTGGGAGTTCACCCCTCCACTTT	CASSVSGGSSPLHF
TRBJ1-4	.	TRBV9	.	TGTGCCAGCAGCCCCCTGGTAGGGGGGGGTGAAAAACTGTTTTTT	CASSPLVGGGEKLFF
TRBJ2-1	.	TRBV18	.	TGTGCCAGCTCATCGCCCGCTCTGCGGGGGTTCTTC	CASSSPALRGFF
TRBJ2-1	.	TRBV6-1	.	TGTGCCAGCAGTGAAGGCCCCAGGGCCCGCGAGCAGTTCTTC	CASSEGPRAREQFF
TRBJ2-3	.	TRBV29-1	.	TGCAGCGCCGGACACACCCCAGATACGCAGTATTTT	CSAGHTPDTQYF
TRBJ1-1	once	TRBV6-5	.	TGTGCCAGCAGTTACGCGAAGAGGGTAGTAGAAGCTTTCTTT	CASSYAKRVVEAFF
TRBJ1-2	.	TRBV5-1	TRBD1	TGCGCCAGCAGCTTGCGGACAGGGGGCAACTATGGCTACACCTTC	CASSLRTGGNYGYTF
TRBJ2-7	.	TRBV2	TRBD1	TGTGCCAGCAGACCCTACCGGGACAGGGGGCAGGTCGAGCAGTACTTC	CASRPYRDRGQVEQYF
TRBJ1-2	.	TRBV7-9	.	TGTGCCAGCAGCATAGACGGTATCTATGGCTACACCTTC	CASSIDGIYGYTF
TRBJ1-6	.	TRBV19	.	TGTGCCAGTAGTATGGTTTGGGCGAAACATTATAATTCACCCCTCCACTTT	CASSMVWAKHYNSPLHF
TRBJ2-7	.	TRBV27	.	TGTGCCAGCAGTTACAGGTACCACGTAAACTACGAGCAGTACTTC	CASSYRYHVNYEQYF
TRBJ2-3	.	TRBV25-1	TRBD2	TGTGCCAGCAGTGAAAGGGAGGGGACAGATACGCAGTATTTT	CASSEREGTDTQYF
TRBJ2-7	.	TRBV27	.	TGTGCCAGCAGTTCTACCTCAGCGGCCAGCTACGAGCAGTACTTC	CASSSTSAASYEQYF
TRBJ1-1	.	TRBV3-1/TRBV3-2	.	TGTGCCAGCAGCCAAACAGGTATTGTGACTGAAGCTTTCTTT	CASSQTGIVTEAFF
TRBJ2-4	once	TRBV5-4	.	TGTGCCAGCAGCTTGAACGGGGGGCACCTAGCCAAAAACATTCAGTACTTC	CASSLNGGHLAKNIQYF
TRBJ1-6	.	TRBV4-2	TRBD1	TGTGCCAGCAGCCAAGACCCAGGGACAGGGAGCTCCTATAATTCACCCCTCCACTTT	CASSQDPGTGSSYNSPLHF
TRBJ1-2	once	TRBV18	TRBD1	TGTGCCAGCTCACCCGTCGGACAGGGTGGGGGCTACACCTTC	CASSPVGQGGGYTF
TRBJ1-1	few	TRBV6-5	.	TGTGCCAGCAGTACGCGGGGGTGGAACACTGAAGCTTTCTTT	CASSTRGWNTEAFF
TRBJ1-2	once	TRBV5-6	.	TGTGCCAGCAGGGGCGGGGGGAACTATGGCTACACCTTC	CASRGGGNYGYTF
TRBJ1-1	.	TRBV19	.	TGTGCCAGTAGTATCATAAGGTCACAGGGTATCACTGAAGCTTTCTTT	CASSIIRSQGITEAFF
TRBJ2-1	.	TRBV7-3	TRBD1	TGTGCCAGCAGCCCGAGTCTAGGGGGCCATGAGCAGTTCTTC	CASSPSLGGHEQFF
TRBJ2-7	.	TRBV5-1	TRBD1	TGCGCCAGCAGCCCGGGACAGATTAACTCCTACGAGCAGTACTTC	CASSPGQINSYEQYF
TRBJ1-2	.	TRBV7-9	.	TGTGCCCTCAGGGATACTCGTGGGCCGGTCGGCTACACCTTC	CALRDTRGPVGYTF
TRBJ2-7	.	TRBV5-1	TRBD1	TGCGCCAGCAGCCCCTCGAGCAGGGGGAGCTCCTACGAGCAGTACTTC	CASSPSSRGSSYEQYF
TRBJ2-3	.	TRBV28	TRBD2	TGTGCCAGCAGTTGGCCGGGGGGGGCGGGCACAGATACGCAGTATTTT	CASSWPGGAGTDTQYF
TRBJ2-3	.	TRBV7-8	.	TGTGCCAGCAGCTTAGCAGCAGGGCCGAGCACAGATACGCAGTATTTT	CASSLAAGPSTDTQYF
TRBJ1-1	.	TRBV11-2	.	TGTGCCAGCAGCTTAGATCTATGGGGGGAGAATGAAGCTTTCTTT	CASSLDLWGENEAFF
TRBJ2-5	.	TRBV5-4	TRBD2	TGTGCCAGCAGCCGCACCGGACTAGATCAAGAGACCCAGTACTTC	CASSRTGLDQETQYF
TRBJ1-3	.	TRBV25-1	.	TGTGCCAGCAGTGAAGTAGCTGCCGCTGGAAACACCATATATTTT	CASSEVAAAGNTIYF
TRBJ1-1	.	TRBV29-1	.	TGCAGCGCCCTACCCTCGGTGGGGGGCACTGAAGCTTTCTTT	CSALPSVGGTEAFF
TRBJ1-6	.	TRBV21-1	.	TGTGCCAGCAGCGAAGCGGGGACAGTGAATTCACCCCTCCACTTT	CASSEAGTVNSPLHF
TRBJ2-1	once	TRBV19	TRBD2	TGTGCCAGTAGTACTTCAGCGGGGGGGCCCTATGAGCAGTTCTTC	CASSTSAGGPYEQFF
TRBJ1-4	once	TRBV5-6	TRBD1	TGTGCCAGCAGCTGGGACAGGGGGGAAAATGAAAAACTGTTTTTT	CASSWDRGENEKLFF
TRBJ2-2	.	TRBV11-3	TRBD1	TGTGCCAGCAGCCGGACAGGGAGCTATTCCGGGGAGCTGTTTTTT	CASSRTGSYSGELFF
TRBJ2-7	.	TRBV1	.	TGCACCAGCAGCCTACGAAGCGGGGGCCCTCCCTACGAGCAGTACTTC	CTSSLRSGGPPYEQYF
TRBJ1-2	.	TRBV25-1	.	TGTGCCAGCAGAGAAGCGGGGGAGACCTATGGCTACACCTTC	CASREAGETYGYTF
TRBJ2-7	.	TRBV5-1	TRBD1	TGCGCCAGCAGCGAGACCACAGGGGTCTCCTACGAGCAGTACTTC	CASSETTGVSYEQYF
TRBJ1-3	.	TRBV6-5	.	TGTGCCACCGGGAGCGGTGACAGATCTGGAAACACCATATATTTT	CATGSGDRSGNTIYF
TRBJ1-1	.	TRBV7-3	.	TGTGCCAGCTACCTAAACCCCAACACTGAAGCTTTCTTT	CASYLNPNTEAFF
TRBJ1-2	.	TRBV5-8	TRBD1	TGTGCCAGCAGCCCGACAGGGGTTAACTATGGCTACACCTTC	CASSPTGVNYGYTF
TRBJ1-1	.	TRBV7-2	.	TGTGCCAGCAGCAAACAGGGATTGAACACTGAAGCTTTCTTT	CASSKQGLNTEAFF